The subject of this entry is one TCR beta chain. This record comes from a study of blood T cell repertoires in COVID-19. Here immunoSEQ multiplex PCR was the method, and the copy in TCRdb shows in-frame clones only, minus some. In the table there are about 25,000 clones, roughly 82% of which are singletons. V was shortened by 0 bases and J by 3 bases, with 8 bases between the two germline ends. The CDR3 covers 14 residues. Germline CDR1 LGHNA, CDR2 YNFKEQ. The sample was peripheral blood. The V gene is TRBV4-2, the J gene TRBJ1-2; D is unclear. This sequence originates from a man older than 75 with active or convalescent COVID-19. The CDR3 DNA reads as TGTGCCAGCAGCCAAGAAAGGAGGGACTATGGCTACACCTTC. Protein sequence: CASSQERRDYGYTF.